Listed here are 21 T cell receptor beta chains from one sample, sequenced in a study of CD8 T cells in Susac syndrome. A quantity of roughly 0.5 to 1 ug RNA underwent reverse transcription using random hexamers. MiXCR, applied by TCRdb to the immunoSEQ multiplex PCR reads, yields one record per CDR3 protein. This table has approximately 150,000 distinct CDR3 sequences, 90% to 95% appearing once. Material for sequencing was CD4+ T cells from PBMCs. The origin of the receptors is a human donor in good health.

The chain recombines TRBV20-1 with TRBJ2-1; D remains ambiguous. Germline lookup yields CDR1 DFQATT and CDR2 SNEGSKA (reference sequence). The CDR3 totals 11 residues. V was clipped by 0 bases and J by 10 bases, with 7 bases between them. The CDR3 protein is CSARDTAEQFF. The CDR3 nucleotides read TGCAGTGCTAGAGATACAGCGGAGCAGTTCTTC.

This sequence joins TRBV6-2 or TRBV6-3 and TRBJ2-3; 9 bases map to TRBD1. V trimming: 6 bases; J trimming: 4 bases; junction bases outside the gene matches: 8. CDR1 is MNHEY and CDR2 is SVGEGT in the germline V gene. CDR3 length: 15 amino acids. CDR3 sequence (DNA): TGTGCCAGCAGAAAACCGGGACAGGGTTCAGATACGCAGTATTTT. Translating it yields CASRKPGQGSDTQYF.

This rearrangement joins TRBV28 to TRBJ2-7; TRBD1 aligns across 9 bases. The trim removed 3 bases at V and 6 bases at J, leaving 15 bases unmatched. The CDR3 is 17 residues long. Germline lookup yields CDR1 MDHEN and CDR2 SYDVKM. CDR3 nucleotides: TGTGCCAGCAGTTTTTCGGACAGGGGATTTGGGGGCCGCGAGCAGTACTTC. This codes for CASSFSDRGFGGREQYF.

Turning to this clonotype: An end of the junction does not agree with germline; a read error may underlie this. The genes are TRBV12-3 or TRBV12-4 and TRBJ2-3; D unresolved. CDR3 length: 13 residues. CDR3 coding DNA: TGTGCCAGCAGCCGGTCCAGGCCAGATATGCAGTATTTT. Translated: CASSRSRPDMQYF.

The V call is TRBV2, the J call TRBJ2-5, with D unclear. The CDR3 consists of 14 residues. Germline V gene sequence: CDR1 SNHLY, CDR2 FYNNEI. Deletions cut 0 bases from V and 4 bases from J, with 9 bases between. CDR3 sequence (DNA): TGTGCCAGCAGTGAAGCAGGGATTCGAGAGACCCAGTACTTC. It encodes CASSEAGIRETQYF.

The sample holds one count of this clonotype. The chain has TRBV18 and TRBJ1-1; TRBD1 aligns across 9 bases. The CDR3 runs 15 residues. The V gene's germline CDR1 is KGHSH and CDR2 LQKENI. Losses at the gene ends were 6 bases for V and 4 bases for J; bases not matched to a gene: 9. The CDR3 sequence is CASSPGDRVFTEAFF. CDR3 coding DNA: TGTGCCAGCTCCCCAGGGGACAGGGTGTTCACTGAAGCTTTCTTT.

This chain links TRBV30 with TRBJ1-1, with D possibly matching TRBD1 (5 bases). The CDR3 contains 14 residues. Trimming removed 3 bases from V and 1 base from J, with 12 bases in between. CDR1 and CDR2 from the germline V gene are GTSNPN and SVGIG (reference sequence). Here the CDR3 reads CAWRPRRGNTEAFF. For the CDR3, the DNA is TGTGCCTGGAGGCCCCGGAGGGGGAACACTGAAGCTTTCTTT.

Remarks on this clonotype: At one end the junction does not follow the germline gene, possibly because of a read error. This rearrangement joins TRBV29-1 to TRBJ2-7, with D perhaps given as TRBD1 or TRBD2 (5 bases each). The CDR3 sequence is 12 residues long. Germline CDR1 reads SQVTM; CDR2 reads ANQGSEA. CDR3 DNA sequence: TGCAGCGTTGGGGGACCACATAACGAGCAGCACTTC. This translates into CSVGGPHNEQHF.

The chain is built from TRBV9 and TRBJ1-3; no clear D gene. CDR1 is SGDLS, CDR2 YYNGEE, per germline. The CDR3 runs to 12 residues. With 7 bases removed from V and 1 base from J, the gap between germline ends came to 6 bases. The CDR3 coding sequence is TGTGCCAGCGGGGAATCTGGAAACACCATATATTTT. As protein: CASGESGNTIYF.

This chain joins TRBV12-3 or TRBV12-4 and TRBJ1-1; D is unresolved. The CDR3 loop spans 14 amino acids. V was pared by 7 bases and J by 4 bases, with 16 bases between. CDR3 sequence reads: CASTPSERVTEAFF. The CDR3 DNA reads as TGTGCCAGCACCCCAAGTGAAAGGGTCACTGAAGCTTTCTTT.

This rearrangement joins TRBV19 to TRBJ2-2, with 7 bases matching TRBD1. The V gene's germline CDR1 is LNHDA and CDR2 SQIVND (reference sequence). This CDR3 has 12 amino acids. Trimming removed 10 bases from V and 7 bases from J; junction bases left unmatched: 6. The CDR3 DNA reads TGTGCCACCCCCGACAGGGTCGGGGAGCTGTTTTTT. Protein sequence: CATPDRVGELFF.

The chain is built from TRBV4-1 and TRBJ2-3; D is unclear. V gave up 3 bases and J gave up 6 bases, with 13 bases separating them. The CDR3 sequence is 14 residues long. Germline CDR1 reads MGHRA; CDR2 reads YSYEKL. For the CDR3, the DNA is TGCGCCAGCAGCCACGGGCCGGGCCGGGATACGCAGTATTTT. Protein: CASSHGPGRDTQYF.

The CDR3 loop reads CASSVAVAGGADTQYF. The CDR3 nucleotides read TGTGCCAGCAGCGTAGCGGTAGCGGGAGGCGCAGATACGCAGTATTTT. The chain uses TRBV9 and TRBJ2-3; TRBD2 aligns across 10 bases. This CDR3 is 16 amino acids long. The V gene end was trimmed by 0 bases and the J gene end by 4 bases; junction bases not matched to a gene: 5. The germline CDR1 and CDR2 sequences are SGDLS and YYNGEE.

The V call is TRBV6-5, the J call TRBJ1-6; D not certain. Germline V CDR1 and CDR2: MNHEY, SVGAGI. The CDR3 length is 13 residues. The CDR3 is CTTRESYNSPLHF. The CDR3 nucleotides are TGTACAACAAGGGAGTCCTATAATTCACCCCTCCACTTT.

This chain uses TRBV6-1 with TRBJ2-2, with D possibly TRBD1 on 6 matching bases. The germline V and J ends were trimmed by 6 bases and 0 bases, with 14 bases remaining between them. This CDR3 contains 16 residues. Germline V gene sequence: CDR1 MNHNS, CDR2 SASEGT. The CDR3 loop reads CASRDRRPANTGELFF. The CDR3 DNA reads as TGTGCCAGCAGAGACAGGCGCCCCGCGAACACCGGGGAGCTGTTTTTT.

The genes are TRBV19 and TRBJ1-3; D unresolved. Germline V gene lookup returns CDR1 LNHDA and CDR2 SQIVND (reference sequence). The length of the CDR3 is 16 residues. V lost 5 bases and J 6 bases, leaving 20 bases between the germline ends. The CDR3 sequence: CASSVILQAPENTIYF. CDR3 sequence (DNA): TGTGCCAGTAGTGTCATACTCCAGGCGCCTGAAAACACCATATATTTT. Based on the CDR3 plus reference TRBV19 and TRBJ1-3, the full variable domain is DGGITQSPKYLFRKEGQNVTLSCEQNLNHDAMYWYRQDPGQGLRLIYYSQIVNDFQKGDIAEGYSVSREKKESFPLTVTSAQKNPTAFYLCASSVILQAPENTIYFGEGSWLTVV.

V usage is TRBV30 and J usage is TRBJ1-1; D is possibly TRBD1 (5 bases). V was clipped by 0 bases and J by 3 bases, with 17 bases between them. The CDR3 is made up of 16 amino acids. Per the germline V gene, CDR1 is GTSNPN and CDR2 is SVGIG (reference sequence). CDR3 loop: CAWSVRGGSLYTEAFF. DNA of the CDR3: TGTGCCTGGAGTGTACGCGGGGGGAGCTTGTACACTGAAGCTTTCTTT.

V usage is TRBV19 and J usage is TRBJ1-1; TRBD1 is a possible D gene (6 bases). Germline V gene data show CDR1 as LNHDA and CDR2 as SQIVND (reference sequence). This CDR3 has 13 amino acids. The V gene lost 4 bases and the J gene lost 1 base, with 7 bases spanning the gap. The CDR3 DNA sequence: TGTGCCAGTAGTAGGACAGAGAACACTGAAGCTTTCTTT. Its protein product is CASSRTENTEAFF.

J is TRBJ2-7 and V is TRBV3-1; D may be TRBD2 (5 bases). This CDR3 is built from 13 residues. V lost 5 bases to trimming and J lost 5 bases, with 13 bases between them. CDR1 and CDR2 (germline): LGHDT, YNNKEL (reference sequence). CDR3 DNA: TGTGCCAGCAGCAATACTAGGATCCACGAGCAGTACTTC. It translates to CASSNTRIHEQYF.

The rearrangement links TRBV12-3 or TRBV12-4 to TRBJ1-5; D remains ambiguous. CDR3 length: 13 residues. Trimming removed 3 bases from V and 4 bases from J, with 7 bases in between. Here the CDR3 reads CASSFGSNQPQHF. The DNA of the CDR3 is TGTGCCAGCAGTTTCGGCAGTAATCAGCCCCAGCATTTT.

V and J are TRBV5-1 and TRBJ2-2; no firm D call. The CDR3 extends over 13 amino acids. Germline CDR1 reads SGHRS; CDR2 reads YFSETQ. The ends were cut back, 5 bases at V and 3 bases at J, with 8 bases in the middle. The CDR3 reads CASRGSDTGELFF. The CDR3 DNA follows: TGCGCCAGCAGGGGTTCAGACACCGGGGAGCTGTTTTTT.